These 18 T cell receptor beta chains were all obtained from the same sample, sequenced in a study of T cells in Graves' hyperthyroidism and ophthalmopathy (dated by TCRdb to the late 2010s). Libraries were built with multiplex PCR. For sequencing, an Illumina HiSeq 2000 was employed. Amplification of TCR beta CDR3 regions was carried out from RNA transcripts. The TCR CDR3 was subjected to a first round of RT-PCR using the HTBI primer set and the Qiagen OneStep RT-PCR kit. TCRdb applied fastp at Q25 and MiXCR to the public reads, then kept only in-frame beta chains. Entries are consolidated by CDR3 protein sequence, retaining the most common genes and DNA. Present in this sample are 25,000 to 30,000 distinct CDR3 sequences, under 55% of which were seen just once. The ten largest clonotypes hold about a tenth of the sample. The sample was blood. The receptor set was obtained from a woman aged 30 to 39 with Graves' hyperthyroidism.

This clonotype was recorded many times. CDR3 amino acids: CASSARETQYF. The CDR3 nucleotides are TGTGCCAGCAGCGCTAGGGAGACCCAGTACTTC. The chain uses TRBV3-1 and TRBJ2-5; D call uncertain. The germline gives CDR1 LGHDT, CDR2 YNNKEL (reference sequence). Trimming pared 5 bases from V and 5 bases from J, leaving 6 bases between. The CDR3 is 11 amino acids.

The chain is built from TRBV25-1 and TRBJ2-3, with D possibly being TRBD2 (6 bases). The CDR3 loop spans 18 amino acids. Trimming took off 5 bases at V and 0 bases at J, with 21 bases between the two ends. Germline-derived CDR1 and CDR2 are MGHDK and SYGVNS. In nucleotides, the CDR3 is TGTGCCAGCAGTTTGGCTGGACTGGCGGGATTTAGCACAGATACGCAGTATTTT. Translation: CASSLAGLAGFSTDTQYF.

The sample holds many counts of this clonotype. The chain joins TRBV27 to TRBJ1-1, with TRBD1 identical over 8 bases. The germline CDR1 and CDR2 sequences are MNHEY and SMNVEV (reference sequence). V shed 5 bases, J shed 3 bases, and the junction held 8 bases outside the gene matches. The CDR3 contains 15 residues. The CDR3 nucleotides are TGTGCCAGCAGTCCCCGACAGGGGATGTACACTGAAGCTTTCTTT. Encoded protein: CASSPRQGMYTEAFF.

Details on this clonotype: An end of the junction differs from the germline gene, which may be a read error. The CDR3 nucleotides are TGTGCCAGCAGATCGGGCCGCTCTGGGAACACCATATGTTTT. Translating it yields CASRSGRSGNTICF. This chain joins TRBV6-5 and TRBJ1-3, with unresolved D. Per germline, CDR1 MNHEY and CDR2 SVGAGI. The CDR3 has 14 amino acids.

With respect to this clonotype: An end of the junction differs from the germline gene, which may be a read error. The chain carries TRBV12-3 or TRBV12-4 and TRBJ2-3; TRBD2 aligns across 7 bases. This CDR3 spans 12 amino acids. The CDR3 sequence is CAGSSGTGGQYF. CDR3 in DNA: TGTGCCGGCAGTTCCGGGACGGGGGGGCAGTATTTT.

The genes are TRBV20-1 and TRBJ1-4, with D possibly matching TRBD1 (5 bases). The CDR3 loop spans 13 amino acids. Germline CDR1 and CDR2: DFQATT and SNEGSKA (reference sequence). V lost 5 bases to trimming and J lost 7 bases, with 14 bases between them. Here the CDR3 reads CSAPLRAGEKLFF. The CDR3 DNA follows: TGCAGTGCTCCCCTCAGGGCGGGTGAAAAACTGTTTTTT.

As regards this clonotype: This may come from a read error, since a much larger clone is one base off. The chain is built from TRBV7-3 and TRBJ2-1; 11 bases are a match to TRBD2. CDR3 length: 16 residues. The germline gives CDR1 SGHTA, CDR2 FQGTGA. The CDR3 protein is CASTGLAGTSCNEQFF. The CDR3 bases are TGTGCCAGCACCGGACTAGCGGGCACCTCCTGCAATGAGCAGTTCTTC.

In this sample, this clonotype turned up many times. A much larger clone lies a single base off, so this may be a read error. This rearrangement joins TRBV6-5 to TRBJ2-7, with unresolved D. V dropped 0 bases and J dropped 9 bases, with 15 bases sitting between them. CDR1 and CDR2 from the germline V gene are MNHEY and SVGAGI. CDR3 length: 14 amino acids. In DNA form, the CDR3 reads TGTGCCAGCAGTTACTCGTCGGCGGCTACATGGCAGTACTTC. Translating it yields CASSYSSAATWQYF.

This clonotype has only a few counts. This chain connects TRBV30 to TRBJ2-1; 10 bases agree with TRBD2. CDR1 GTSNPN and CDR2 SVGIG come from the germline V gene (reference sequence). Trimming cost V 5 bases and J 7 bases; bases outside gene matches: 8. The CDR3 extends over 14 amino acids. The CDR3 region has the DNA TGTGCCTGGGCAGCGGGAGGGGTAGTGAATGAGCAGTTCTTC. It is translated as CAWAAGGVVNEQFF.

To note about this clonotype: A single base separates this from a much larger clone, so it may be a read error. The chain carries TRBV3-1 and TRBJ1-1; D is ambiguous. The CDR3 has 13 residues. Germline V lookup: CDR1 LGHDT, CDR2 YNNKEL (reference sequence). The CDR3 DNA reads TGTGCCAGCAGCCCCCGGAGTTCAACTGGAGCTTTCTTT. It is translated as CASSPRSSTGAFF.

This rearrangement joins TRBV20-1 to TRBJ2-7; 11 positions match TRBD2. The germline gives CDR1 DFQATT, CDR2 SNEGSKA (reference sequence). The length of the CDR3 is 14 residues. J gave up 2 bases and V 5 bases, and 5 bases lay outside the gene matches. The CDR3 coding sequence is TGCAGTGCTCTAGCGGGAGGTGCACCCTACGAGCAGTACTTC. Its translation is CSALAGGAPYEQYF.

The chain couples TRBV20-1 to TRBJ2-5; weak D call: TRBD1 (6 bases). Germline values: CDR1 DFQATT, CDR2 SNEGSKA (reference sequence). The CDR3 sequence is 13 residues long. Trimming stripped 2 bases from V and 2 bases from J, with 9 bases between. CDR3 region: CSARRDTQETQYF. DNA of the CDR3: TGCAGTGCTAGACGGGACACACAAGAGACCCAGTACTTC.

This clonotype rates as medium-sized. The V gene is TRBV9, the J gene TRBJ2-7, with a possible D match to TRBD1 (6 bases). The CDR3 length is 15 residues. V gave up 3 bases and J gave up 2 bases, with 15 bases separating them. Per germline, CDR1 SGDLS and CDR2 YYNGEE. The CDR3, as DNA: TGTGCCAGCAGCGCTGGCGGGTCAGGGGCCTACGAGCAGTACTTC. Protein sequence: CASSAGGSGAYEQYF.

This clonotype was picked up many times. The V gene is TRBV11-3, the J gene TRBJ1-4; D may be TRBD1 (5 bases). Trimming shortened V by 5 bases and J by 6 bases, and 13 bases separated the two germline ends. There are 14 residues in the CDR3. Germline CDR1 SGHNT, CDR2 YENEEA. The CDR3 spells CASSLGHEDEKLFF. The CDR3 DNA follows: TGTGCCAGCAGCCTAGGACATGAGGATGAAAAACTGTTTTTT.

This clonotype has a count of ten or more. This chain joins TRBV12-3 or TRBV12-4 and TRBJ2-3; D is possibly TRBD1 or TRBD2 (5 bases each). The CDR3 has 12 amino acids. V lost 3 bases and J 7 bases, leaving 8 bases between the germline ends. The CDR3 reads CASSLGTNTQYF. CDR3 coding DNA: TGTGCCAGCAGTTTGGGGACGAATACGCAGTATTTT.

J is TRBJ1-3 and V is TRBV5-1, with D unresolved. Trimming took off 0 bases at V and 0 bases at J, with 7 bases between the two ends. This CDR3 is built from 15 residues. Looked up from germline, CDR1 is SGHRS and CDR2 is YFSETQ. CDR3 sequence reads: CASSLGYPSGNTIYF. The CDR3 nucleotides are TGCGCCAGCAGCTTGGGGTATCCCTCTGGAAACACCATATATTTT.

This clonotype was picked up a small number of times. The CDR3 nucleotides read TGCAGCGTTGAAAGGGGGACAGGGGTTGAAGCTTTCTTT. Protein product: CSVERGTGVEAFF. The V call is TRBV29-1, the J call TRBJ1-1; TRBD1 aligns across 10 bases. The junction had 4 bases not matched to a gene; V was cut back by 2 bases and J by 7 bases. CDR1 and CDR2 from the germline V gene are SQVTM and ANQGSEA. This CDR3 has 13 residues.

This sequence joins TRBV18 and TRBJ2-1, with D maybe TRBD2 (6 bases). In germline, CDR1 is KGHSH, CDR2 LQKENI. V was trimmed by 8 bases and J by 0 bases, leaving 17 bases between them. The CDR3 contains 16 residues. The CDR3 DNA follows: TGTGCCAGCGCGCCATATAGCGGCAGCTCCTACAATGAGCAGTTCTTC. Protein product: CASAPYSGSSYNEQFF.